Listed below are T cell receptor beta chains from one sample, sequenced in a study of T cells after yellow fever vaccination. Each CDR3 protein gets one entry after TCRdb re-called the 5' RACE reads with MiXCR. The data contain about 370,000 distinct CDR3 sequences, approximately 10% of them singletons. Material: PBMCs, obtained on the day of the first yellow fever vaccination. These receptor sequences come from a man aged 18 to 30 who received the YFV17D yellow fever vaccine. The CDR3 runs from the conserved cysteine through the conserved F or W. D genes are given only for firm matches. Clone size, where shown, is once, few, many, or a class for clones that have expanded.

TRBV6-1	-	TRBJ1-2	few	CASRPRASYGYTF	TGTGCCAGCAGGCCCAGAGCCAGTTATGGCTACACCTTC
TRBV3-1	TRBD2	TRBJ2-3	few	CASSLPGLGTDTQYF	TGTGCCAGCAGCCTTCCGGGACTAGGCACAGATACGCAGTATTTT
TRBV18	TRBD2	TRBJ2-5	-	CASSPPGSGRETQYF	TGTGCCAGCTCACCACCTGGATCCGGGAGGGAGACCCAGTACTTC
TRBV11-2	TRBD2	TRBJ2-1	-	CASSPKYGGTTNKPQQFF	TGTGCCAGCAGCCCCAAATACGGGGGGACTACGAACAAACCCCAGCAGTTCTTC
TRBV24-1	TRBD1	TRBJ2-2	many	CATSTGTVNTGELFF	TGTGCCACCAGTACTGGGACAGTAAACACCGGGGAGCTGTTTTTT
TRBV2	TRBD2	TRBJ2-5	many	CASRKGTSGGETQYF	TGTGCCAGCAGGAAGGGGACTAGCGGGGGAGAGACCCAGTACTTC
TRBV6-5	TRBD1	TRBJ2-7	-	CASSYEWWGQGYEQYF	TGTGCCAGCAGTTACGAATGGTGGGGACAGGGTTACGAGCAGTACTTC
TRBV6-2/TRBV6-3	-	TRBJ2-6	few	CASSSDRNSGANVLTF	TGTGCCAGCAGCTCAGACAGGAACTCTGGGGCCAACGTCCTGACTTTC
TRBV5-5	TRBD1	TRBJ2-7	-	CASSPLLGQGQSYEQYF	TGTGCCAGCAGCCCGCTTCTCGGACAGGGCCAGTCCTACGAGCAGTACTTC
TRBV4-2	-	TRBJ2-3	-	CASSPSSAYTDTQYF	TGTGCCAGCAGCCCCTCGTCGGCCTACACAGATACGCAGTATTTT
TRBV5-4	-	TRBJ2-1	-	CASSFGTHNEQFF	TGTGCCAGCAGCTTCGGGACTCACAATGAGCAGTTCTTC
TRBV6-1	-	TRBJ2-4	once	CASSDVRGNIPYF	TGTGCCAGCAGTGATGTAAGGGGGAACATTCCGTACTTC
TRBV20-1	-	TRBJ2-3	few	CSAYRVGSTDTQYF	TGCAGTGCTTACAGGGTGGGTTCCACAGATACGCAGTATTTT
TRBV12-3/TRBV12-4	-	TRBJ1-1	many	CASSLGEAFF	TGTGCCAGCAGTTTGGGGGAAGCTTTCTTT
TRBV5-1	-	TRBJ1-1	few	CASSLSTAPGVTEAFF	TGCGCCAGCAGCTTGTCCACCGCACCAGGGGTAACTGAAGCTTTCTTT
TRBV19	-	TRBJ1-2	few	CASSRPPDRSYGYTF	TGTGCCAGTAGTAGACCTCCTGACAGGTCCTATGGCTACACCTTC
TRBV7-6	TRBD2	TRBJ2-1	-	CASSLVAGTSNEQFF	TGTGCCAGCAGCTTAGTAGCGGGGACAAGCAATGAGCAGTTCTTC
TRBV4-1	-	TRBJ2-4	few	CASTAVLAKNIQYF	TGCGCCAGCACGGCAGTGCTCGCCAAAAACATTCAGTACTTC
TRBV19	-	TRBJ2-4	few	CASKNQGLSKNIQYF	TGTGCCAGTAAAAATCAGGGTTTGTCCAAAAACATTCAGTACTTC
TRBV28	-	TRBJ1-6	many	CASSQGLGGHSPLHF	TGTGCCAGCAGCCAAGGTTTAGGGGGACATTCACCCCTCCACTTT
TRBV5-1	TRBD1	TRBJ1-5	-	CASSLDTGGNQPQHF	TGCGCCAGCAGCTTGGATACAGGGGGTAATCAGCCCCAGCATTTT
TRBV10-3	-	TRBJ2-1	few	CATNRDSTYNEQFF	TGTGCCACTAACCGGGACTCTACCTACAATGAGCAGTTCTTC
TRBV6-1	TRBD1	TRBJ2-7	once	CASSPLGQGTYEQYF	TGTGCCAGCAGTCCGCTGGGACAGGGAACCTACGAGCAGTACTTC
TRBV7-8	TRBD1	TRBJ1-6	-	CASSTWGTESNSPLHF	TGTGCCAGCAGCACGTGGGGGACAGAATCTAATTCACCCCTCCACTTT
TRBV20-1	-	TRBJ1-1	few	CSAREEGTEAFF	TGCAGTGCTAGAGAAGAAGGCACTGAAGCTTTCTTT
TRBV5-5	TRBD2	TRBJ2-1	few	CASSLAPGLAGEQFF	TGTGCCAGCAGCTTGGCCCCGGGACTAGCGGGTGAGCAGTTCTTC
TRBV2	TRBD1	TRBJ2-2	few	CANQGAAGELFF	TGTGCCAACCAGGGGGCCGCCGGGGAGCTGTTTTTT
TRBV20-1	-	TRBJ1-1	few	CSARDLGGTEAFF	TGCAGTGCTAGGGACTTAGGAGGCACTGAAGCTTTCTTT
TRBV4-3	-	TRBJ2-2	few	CASSQDWGGDNENTGELFF	TGCGCCAGCAGCCAAGATTGGGGGGGGGACAATGAAAACACCGGGGAGCTGTTTTTT
TRBV10-3	-	TRBJ2-1	-	CAMAARGAQLDEQFF	TGTGCCATGGCCGCCCGGGGGGCGCAGTTAGATGAGCAGTTCTTC
TRBV9	-	TRBJ1-2	-	CASSAQGDKGYTF	TGTGCCAGCAGCGCGCAGGGAGATAAAGGCTACACCTTC
TRBV29-1	-	TRBJ1-5	many	CSEYGGEPQHF	TGCAGCGAATATGGCGGCGAGCCCCAGCATTTT
TRBV7-9	TRBD1	TRBJ2-1	-	CASSDRQGGLDEQFF	TGTGCCAGCAGCGACCGACAGGGTGGTCTCGATGAGCAGTTCTTC
TRBV7-2	-	TRBJ2-7	many	CASRPGRGSYEQYF	TGTGCCAGCAGACCAGGGAGGGGGTCCTACGAGCAGTACTTC
TRBV7-2	TRBD2	TRBJ2-1	many	CASSRSGAYNEQFF	TGTGCCAGCAGTAGGAGCGGGGCCTACAATGAGCAGTTCTTC
TRBV5-1	-	TRBJ2-7	many	CASSIGTLGEQYF	TGCGCCAGCAGCATCGGGACCCTCGGCGAGCAGTACTTC
TRBV5-1	-	TRBJ1-3	few	CASSLGQGNTIYF	TGCGCCAGCAGCTTGGGACAGGGAAACACCATATATTTT
TRBV20-1	TRBD2	TRBJ2-3	few	CSASSGGTADTQYF	TGCAGTGCTAGTTCCGGGGGGACGGCGGATACGCAGTATTTT
TRBV28	-	TRBJ1-2	many	CASSLSGDGYTF	TGTGCCAGCAGTTTATCAGGGGATGGCTACACCTTC
TRBV20-1	-	TRBJ1-5	-	CSGSQAPGQPQHF	TGCAGTGGTTCACAGGCTCCGGGCCAGCCCCAGCATTTT
TRBV19	TRBD1	TRBJ2-5	-	CASSPGTGEETQYF	TGTGCCAGCAGCCCCGGGACAGGGGAGGAGACCCAGTACTTC
TRBV10-3	-	TRBJ2-2	few	CAIARTQNTGELFF	TGTGCCATCGCTCGGACGCAGAACACCGGGGAGCTGTTTTTT
TRBV20-1	TRBD2	TRBJ2-1	few	CSASPLAGDSYNEQFF	TGCAGTGCTAGCCCCCTAGCGGGGGACTCCTACAATGAGCAGTTCTTC
TRBV29-1	TRBD1	TRBJ1-3	-	CSVEDRGLGNTIYF	TGCAGCGTTGAGGACAGGGGGCTCGGAAACACCATATATTTT
TRBV7-2	-	TRBJ2-3	-	CASSLEAWGNTDTQYF	TGTGCCAGCAGCTTAGAGGCGTGGGGGAACACAGATACGCAGTATTTT
TRBV29-1	TRBD2	TRBJ2-3	-	CSADLTSGGPGNTQYF	TGCAGCGCCGACTTGACTAGCGGGGGCCCGGGGAATACGCAGTATTTT
TRBV20-1	-	TRBJ2-3	-	CSAASTVGSDTQYF	TGCAGTGCCGCCTCAACGGTGGGGTCAGATACGCAGTATTTT
TRBV18	-	TRBJ2-5	-	CASSPTTRLETQYF	TGTGCCAGCTCCCCTACGACTCGTTTGGAGACCCAGTACTTC
TRBV20-1	-	TRBJ2-5	few	CSAETPLRGQETQYF	TGCAGTGCTGAGACCCCCTTGCGGGGACAAGAGACCCAGTACTTC
TRBV14	TRBD1	TRBJ2-3	-	CASSQDRDRDFATQYF	TGTGCCAGCAGCCAAGATCGGGACAGGGATTTTGCTACGCAGTATTTT
TRBV11-2	-	TRBJ1-6	-	CASSSSYRSRTLHF	TGTGCCAGCAGCTCATCCTACAGGTCTAGGACCCTCCACTTT
TRBV5-4	TRBD2	TRBJ2-2	many	CASSPRTSLTGELFF	TGTGCCAGCAGCCCGAGGACTAGCCTAACCGGGGAGCTGTTTTTT
TRBV6-2/TRBV6-3	-	TRBJ1-3	-	CASVAGGSGNTIYF	TGTGCCAGCGTAGCCGGAGGCTCTGGAAACACCATATATTTT
TRBV5-1	TRBD1	TRBJ2-2	-	CASSLVGTANTGELFF	TGCGCCAGCAGCTTGGTAGGGACAGCGAACACCGGGGAGCTGTTTTTT